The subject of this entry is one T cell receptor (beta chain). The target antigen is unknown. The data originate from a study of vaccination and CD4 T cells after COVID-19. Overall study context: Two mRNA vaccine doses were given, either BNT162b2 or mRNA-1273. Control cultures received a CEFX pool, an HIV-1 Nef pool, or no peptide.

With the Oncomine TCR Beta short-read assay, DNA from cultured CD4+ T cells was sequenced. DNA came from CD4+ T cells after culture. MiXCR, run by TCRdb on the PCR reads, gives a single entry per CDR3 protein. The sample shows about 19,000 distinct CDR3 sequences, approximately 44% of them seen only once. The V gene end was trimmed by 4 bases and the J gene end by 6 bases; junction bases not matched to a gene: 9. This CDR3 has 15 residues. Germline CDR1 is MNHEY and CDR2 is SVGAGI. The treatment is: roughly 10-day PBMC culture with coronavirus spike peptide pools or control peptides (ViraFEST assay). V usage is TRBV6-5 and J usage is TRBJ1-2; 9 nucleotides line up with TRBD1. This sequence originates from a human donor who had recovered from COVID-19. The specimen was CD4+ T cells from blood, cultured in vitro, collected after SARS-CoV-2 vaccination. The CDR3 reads CASSSPDRGRHGYTF. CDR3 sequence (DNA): TGTGCCAGCAGTTCACCGGACAGGGGTAGACATGGCTACACCTTC.